One T cell receptor (beta chain) is described in this entry. Its antigen is unknown. Germline V gene lookup returns CDR1 SGHRS and CDR2 YFSETQ. Between the trimmed V and J ends, which lost 4 bases and 0 bases, there was a span of 11 bases. CDR3 length: 16 amino acids. After constant-region reverse-primer amplification, full-length variable regions underwent semi-nested PCR with Nested Universal Primer A. TCRdb re-derived calls from the 5' RACE reads in MiXCR, one entry per CDR3 protein. The sample lists 45,000 to 55,000 distinct CDR3 sequences, roughly 22% seen once, with about 3% in the top ten. Findings of the study overall: Tumor memory CD4+ T cell TCR gene usage clustered with blood and lymph node memory CD4+ cells and lymph node naive CD4+ cells. Tumor-infiltrating Treg TCR alpha and beta sequences overlapped most with tumor naive CD4+ T cells, then blood naive.

The clonotype comes from a female donor with breast cancer. The specimen sequenced was tumor-infiltrating naive CD4+ T cells sorted from the breast tumor. Subset in this sample: naive CD4+ T cells, CD4+CD45RA+CD25-. The gene calls are TRBV5-1 and TRBJ2-6; possibly TRBD2 for D (6 bases). The CDR3 DNA reads as TGCGCCAGCAGCGCGGGACGGAACTCTGGGGCCAACGTCCTGACTTTC. Translation: CASSAGRNSGANVLTF.